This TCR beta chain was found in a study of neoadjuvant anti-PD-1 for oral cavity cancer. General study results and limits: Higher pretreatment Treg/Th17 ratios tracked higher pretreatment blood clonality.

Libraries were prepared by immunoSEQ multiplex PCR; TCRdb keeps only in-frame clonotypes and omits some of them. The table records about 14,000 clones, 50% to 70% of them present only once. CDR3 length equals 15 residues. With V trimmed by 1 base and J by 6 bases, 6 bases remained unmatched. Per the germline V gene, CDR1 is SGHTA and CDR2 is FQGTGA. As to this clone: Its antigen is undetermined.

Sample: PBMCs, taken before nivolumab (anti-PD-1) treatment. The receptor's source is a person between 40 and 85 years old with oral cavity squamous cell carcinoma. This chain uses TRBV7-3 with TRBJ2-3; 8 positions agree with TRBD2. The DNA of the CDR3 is TGTGCCAGCAGCTTAAGCGGGAGGAGATCGGATACGCAGTATTTT. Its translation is CASSLSGRRSDTQYF.